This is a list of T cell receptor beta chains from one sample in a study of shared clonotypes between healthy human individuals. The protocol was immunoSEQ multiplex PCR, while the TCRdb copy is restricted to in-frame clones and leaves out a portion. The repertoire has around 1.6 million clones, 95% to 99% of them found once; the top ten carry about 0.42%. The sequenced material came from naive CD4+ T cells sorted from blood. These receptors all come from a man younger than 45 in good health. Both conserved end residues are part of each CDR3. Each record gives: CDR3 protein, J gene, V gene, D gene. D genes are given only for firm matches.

CDR3 protein: CASSPWNNQPQHF; J gene: TRBJ1-5; V gene: TRBV28; D gene: -
CDR3 protein: CASSLARTSYNEQFF; J gene: TRBJ2-1; V gene: TRBV5-4; D gene: -
CDR3 protein: CASSLLAVYEQYF; J gene: TRBJ2-7; V gene: TRBV28; D gene: -
CDR3 protein: CASSKGLAASYEQYF; J gene: TRBJ2-7; V gene: TRBV4-2; D gene: -
CDR3 protein: CASSQDRARGRGGTEAFF; J gene: TRBJ1-1; V gene: TRBV4-1; D gene: TRBD1
CDR3 protein: CASSYLGQEYGYTF; J gene: TRBJ1-2; V gene: TRBV6-5; D gene: TRBD1
CDR3 protein: CASSSRGMQPQHF; J gene: TRBJ1-5; V gene: TRBV19; D gene: -
CDR3 protein: CASSLVGRESYNEQFF; J gene: TRBJ2-1; V gene: TRBV5-1; D gene: -
CDR3 protein: CASSLDGLAGGELFF; J gene: TRBJ2-2; V gene: TRBV7-6; D gene: -
CDR3 protein: CASSQVQHLPGLAKNIQYF; J gene: TRBJ2-4; V gene: TRBV4-1; D gene: -
CDR3 protein: CASSAGAISHEQYF; J gene: TRBJ2-7; V gene: TRBV19; D gene: -
CDR3 protein: CASSPPGRPEQFF; J gene: TRBJ2-1; V gene: TRBV18; D gene: -
CDR3 protein: CASSFRDGSYQYF; J gene: TRBJ2-4; V gene: TRBV6-5; D gene: -
CDR3 protein: CASSLQGYPYEQYF; J gene: TRBJ2-7; V gene: TRBV6-6; D gene: TRBD1
CDR3 protein: CATFPSGVWTGDTGELFF; J gene: TRBJ2-2; V gene: TRBV5-4; D gene: -
CDR3 protein: CASRKRVQETQYF; J gene: TRBJ2-5; V gene: TRBV28; D gene: -
CDR3 protein: CASSQAGSGAEKLFF; J gene: TRBJ1-4; V gene: TRBV18; D gene: -
CDR3 protein: CASSSTGGLTEAFF; J gene: TRBJ1-1; V gene: TRBV5-4; D gene: TRBD1
CDR3 protein: CASTSEAGRTEAFF; J gene: TRBJ1-1; V gene: TRBV2; D gene: -
CDR3 protein: CASSLKGDTIYF; J gene: TRBJ1-3; V gene: TRBV11-2; D gene: -
CDR3 protein: CASTKAAQSQPQHF; J gene: TRBJ1-5; V gene: TRBV6-1; D gene: -
CDR3 protein: CATRGLMADTQYF; J gene: TRBJ2-3; V gene: TRBV5-4; D gene: -
CDR3 protein: CASSDGPTGQYF; J gene: TRBJ2-7; V gene: TRBV10-1; D gene: -
CDR3 protein: CASSEAWAGGNEKLFF; J gene: TRBJ1-4; V gene: TRBV6-1; D gene: TRBD1
CDR3 protein: CASSPGGSKNTGELFF; J gene: TRBJ2-2; V gene: TRBV5-4; D gene: TRBD1
CDR3 protein: CASNGGPHKYNEQFF; J gene: TRBJ2-1; V gene: TRBV7-9; D gene: -
CDR3 protein: CASSPNPGAQTNEKLFF; J gene: TRBJ1-4; V gene: TRBV4-1; D gene: -
CDR3 protein: CASSMWTGSYEQYF; J gene: TRBJ2-7; V gene: TRBV5-1; D gene: TRBD1
CDR3 protein: CASIEGGPSGELFF; J gene: TRBJ2-2; V gene: TRBV28; D gene: TRBD2
CDR3 protein: CASRALSGTSGRGAYEQYF; J gene: TRBJ2-7; V gene: TRBV2; D gene: TRBD2
CDR3 protein: CASSLGDRGRTDTQYF; J gene: TRBJ2-3; V gene: TRBV11-3; D gene: TRBD1
CDR3 protein: CASSPQLKRGTDTQYF; J gene: TRBJ2-3; V gene: TRBV18; D gene: -
CDR3 protein: CASSPRLLAGGYNEQFF; J gene: TRBJ2-1; V gene: TRBV19; D gene: TRBD2
CDR3 protein: CASSLDSPAHEQFF; J gene: TRBJ2-1; V gene: TRBV5-1; D gene: -
CDR3 protein: CASSLVGGGYTF; J gene: TRBJ1-2; V gene: TRBV7-9; D gene: -
CDR3 protein: CASSPGLDREQFF; J gene: TRBJ2-1; V gene: TRBV11-2; D gene: TRBD2
CDR3 protein: CASSQEFGSYGYTF; J gene: TRBJ1-2; V gene: TRBV4-3; D gene: -
CDR3 protein: CASSKEGGAGSQETQYF; J gene: TRBJ2-5; V gene: TRBV5-1; D gene: -
CDR3 protein: CASSLEQGGSYEQYF; J gene: TRBJ2-7; V gene: TRBV13; D gene: -
CDR3 protein: CASSFRGMVEKLFF; J gene: TRBJ1-4; V gene: TRBV6-4; D gene: -
CDR3 protein: CASTWGDDWDEQFF; J gene: TRBJ2-1; V gene: TRBV2; D gene: -
CDR3 protein: CASSSRPGLAGGLNIQYF; J gene: TRBJ2-4; V gene: TRBV11-2; D gene: TRBD2
CDR3 protein: CASSPQGGVTEAFF; J gene: TRBJ1-1; V gene: TRBV4-1; D gene: -
CDR3 protein: CASSPGGAPNYGYTF; J gene: TRBJ1-2; V gene: TRBV9; D gene: -
CDR3 protein: CASSKEGTYEQYF; J gene: TRBJ2-7; V gene: TRBV21-1; D gene: -
CDR3 protein: CAISRGTGMNTEAFF; J gene: TRBJ1-1; V gene: TRBV10-3; D gene: -
CDR3 protein: CASNLRRDSYNEQFF; J gene: TRBJ2-1; V gene: TRBV5-5; D gene: -
CDR3 protein: CASSENNYGYTF; J gene: TRBJ1-2; V gene: TRBV6-1; D gene: -
CDR3 protein: CASSLGGQTTYEQYF; J gene: TRBJ2-7; V gene: TRBV5-1; D gene: -
CDR3 protein: CASSYNGQENGYTF; J gene: TRBJ1-2; V gene: TRBV6-5; D gene: TRBD1
CDR3 protein: CASSTRVMNTEAFF; J gene: TRBJ1-1; V gene: TRBV5-1; D gene: -
CDR3 protein: CASSVVPGGQETQYF; J gene: TRBJ2-5; V gene: TRBV9; D gene: TRBD2
CDR3 protein: CASSPPSNTEAFF; J gene: TRBJ1-1; V gene: TRBV9; D gene: -